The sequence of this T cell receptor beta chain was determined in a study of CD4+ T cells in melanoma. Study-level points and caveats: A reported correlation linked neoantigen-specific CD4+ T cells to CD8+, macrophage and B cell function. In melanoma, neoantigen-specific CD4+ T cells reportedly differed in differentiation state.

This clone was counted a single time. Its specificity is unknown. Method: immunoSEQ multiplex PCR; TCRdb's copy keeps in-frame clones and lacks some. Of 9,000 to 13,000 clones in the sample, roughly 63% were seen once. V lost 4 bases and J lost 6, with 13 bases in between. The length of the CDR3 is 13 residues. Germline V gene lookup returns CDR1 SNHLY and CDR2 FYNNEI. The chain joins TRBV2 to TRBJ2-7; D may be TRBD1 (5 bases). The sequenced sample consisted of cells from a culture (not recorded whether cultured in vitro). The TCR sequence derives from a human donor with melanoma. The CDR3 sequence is CASSVKQVGEQYF. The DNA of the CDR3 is TGTGCCAGCAGTGTAAAACAGGTCGGCGAGCAGTACTTC.